This T cell receptor beta chain was sequenced in a study of T cells in Graves' hyperthyroidism and ophthalmopathy. The overall study: Before any treatment, at initial diagnosis, peripheral blood was collected.

The table lists this clonotype with many counts. The CDR3 consists of 13 residues. Looked up from germline, CDR1 is SGHRS and CDR2 is YFSETQ. V was cut by 4 bases and J by 0 bases, with 7 bases left in between. RNA transcripts were the template for amplifying TCR beta CDR3 regions. Using the HTBI primer set, a first-round RT-PCR was run on the TCR CDR3. Using its own MiXCR run on the multiplex PCR reads, TCRdb lists one record per CDR3 protein. The sample lists about 380,000 distinct CDR3 sequences; roughly 14% were seen once. This sequence was found in a man under 40 with Graves' hyperthyroidism that later progressed to Graves' ophthalmopathy. The chain combines TRBV5-1 with TRBJ1-1; D is uncertain. Input material: blood. The CDR3 is CASSTELNTEAFF. Here the CDR3 DNA reads TGCGCCAGCAGCACGGAACTGAACACTGAAGCTTTCTTT.